These T cell receptor beta chains were read from a single sample in a study of beta chain features in type 1 diabetes. The assay was immunoSEQ multiplex PCR, and TCRdb's table has in-frame clones only and misses some. This sample has under 250,000 clones, with less than 15% found just once. Specimen: naive CD4+ T cells from blood. All receptors derive from a woman aged 40 to 49 in good health. Each CDR3 is given with its conserved first and last residue. The D gene is left open where the match is weak. Where a row states a size, it is once, few, many or the class of an expanded clone; other rows omit it.

J,D,V,size,CDR3,DNA
TRBJ2-3,.,TRBV5-1,few,CASSLVLTRPGSRTDTQYF,TGCGCCAGCAGCTTGGTGTTGACCCGCCCGGGGTCTCGCACAGATACGCAGTATTTT
TRBJ1-6,.,TRBV2,few,CASREIRSSYNSPLHF,TGTGCCAGCAGAGAAATTAGGAGCTCCTATAATTCACCCCTCCACTTT
TRBJ2-7,.,TRBV7-9,.,CASSFEGQTYEQYF,TGTGCCAGCAGCTTCGAAGGACAGACCTACGAGCAGTACTTC
TRBJ2-6,TRBD2,TRBV19,.,CASSMGGDGRSGANVLTF,TGTGCCAGTAGTATGGGGGGGGACGGACGCTCTGGGGCCAACGTCCTGACTTTC
TRBJ2-7,TRBD1,TRBV9,.,CASSLTGTGSYEQYF,TGTGCCAGCAGTCTAACCGGGACAGGGTCTTACGAGCAGTACTTC
TRBJ2-5,.,TRBV7-2,.,CASSLGGAQETQYF,TGTGCCAGCAGCTTAGGTGGGGCGCAAGAGACCCAGTACTTC
TRBJ1-2,.,TRBV7-7,few,CASREVDTNYGYTF,TGTGCCAGCCGAGAAGTCGACACGAACTATGGCTACACCTTC
TRBJ2-7,.,TRBV5-1,few,CASANSQGHEQYF,TGCGCCAGCGCCAATTCGCAGGGCCACGAGCAGTACTTC
TRBJ1-5,.,TRBV6-5,.,CASRDGLNQPQHF,TGTGCCAGCAGGGACGGACTCAATCAGCCCCAGCATTTT
TRBJ2-7,TRBD2,TRBV2,.,CASPIAGGIGPYEQYF,TGTGCCAGCCCGATAGCCGGGGGGATCGGACCCTACGAGCAGTACTTC
TRBJ2-3,TRBD1,TRBV7-9,.,CASSLTGQGPDTQYF,TGTGCCAGCAGCTTAACTGGACAGGGCCCAGATACGCAGTATTTT
TRBJ2-5,.,TRBV7-2,few,CASSRALEETQYF,TGTGCCAGCAGCCGCGCCCTGGAAGAGACCCAGTACTTC
TRBJ2-1,.,TRBV23-1,many,CASSDRDWHYNEQFF,TGCGCCAGCTCGGACCGGGACTGGCACTACAATGAGCAGTTCTTC
TRBJ2-7,.,TRBV7-9,.,CASSYGGQDEQYF,TGTGCCAGCAGCTACGGGGGGCAGGACGAGCAGTACTTC
TRBJ2-4,.,TRBV6-5,.,CASSYSNRAGHIQYF,TGTGCCAGCAGTTACTCGAACAGGGCCGGTCACATTCAGTACTTC
TRBJ2-7,TRBD2,TRBV2,.,CASSPGTRDEQYF,TGTGCCAGCAGTCCCGGGACTAGGGACGAGCAGTACTTC
TRBJ2-3,.,TRBV29-1,.,CSVAGQSRTDTQYF,TGCAGCGTTGCCGGACAAAGCCGCACAGATACGCAGTATTTT
TRBJ1-1,.,TRBV15,few,CATGPRGGNTEAFF,TGTGCCACCGGGCCGAGGGGAGGGAACACTGAAGCTTTCTTT
TRBJ2-1,.,TRBV7-2,few,CASSLGRGLGDEQFF,TGTGCCAGCAGCTTAGGAAGGGGACTGGGGGATGAGCAGTTCTTC
TRBJ1-5,.,TRBV9,.,CASSVAGGFNQPQHF,TGTGCCAGCAGCGTAGCCGGGGGATTCAATCAGCCCCAGCATTTT
TRBJ2-5,.,TRBV2,few,CASIEETQYF,TGTGCCAGCATCGAAGAGACCCAGTACTTC
TRBJ2-7,TRBD1,TRBV19,few,CASSRGQSYEQYF,TGTGCCAGTAGCAGGGGACAGTCCTACGAGCAGTACTTC
TRBJ2-7,TRBD2,TRBV9,.,CASSPRTSGGEQYF,TGTGCCAGCAGCCCCCGGACTAGCGGGGGCGAGCAGTACTTC
TRBJ1-1,TRBD1,TRBV7-9,few,CASSLGQGSEGFF,TGTGCCAGCAGCCTAGGACAGGGGAGCGAAGGGTTCTTT
TRBJ2-1,.,TRBV2,.,CASSEWVRRNEQFF,TGTGCCAGCAGTGAATGGGTTAGGAGGAATGAGCAGTTCTTC
TRBJ2-7,.,TRBV9,few,CASSVEAQSSYEQYF,TGTGCCAGCAGCGTAGAAGCGCAATCCTCCTACGAGCAGTACTTC
TRBJ2-5,TRBD2,TRBV27,few,CASGGLAGGQETQYF,TGTGCCAGCGGGGGACTAGCGGGGGGTCAAGAGACCCAGTACTTC
TRBJ1-4,.,TRBV23-1,many,CASSQNPGF,TGCGCCAGCAGTCAAAACCCCGGTTTT
TRBJ1-1,TRBD1,TRBV7-2,few,CASSSTGGQGTEAFF,TGTGCCAGCAGCTCCACAGGGGGTCAGGGGACTGAAGCTTTCTTT